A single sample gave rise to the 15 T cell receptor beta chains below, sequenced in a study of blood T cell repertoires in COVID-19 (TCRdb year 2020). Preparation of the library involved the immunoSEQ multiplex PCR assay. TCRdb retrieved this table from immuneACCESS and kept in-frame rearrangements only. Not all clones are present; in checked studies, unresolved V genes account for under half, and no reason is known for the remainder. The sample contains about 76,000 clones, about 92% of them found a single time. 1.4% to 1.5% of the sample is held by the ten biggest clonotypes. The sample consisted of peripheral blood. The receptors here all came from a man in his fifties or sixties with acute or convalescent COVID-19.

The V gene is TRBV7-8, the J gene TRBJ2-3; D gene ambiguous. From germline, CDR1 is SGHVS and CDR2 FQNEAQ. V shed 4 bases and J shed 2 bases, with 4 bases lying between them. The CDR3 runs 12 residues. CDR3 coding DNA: TGTGCCAGCAGCTACACCACAGATACGCAGTATTTT. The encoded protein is CASSYTTDTQYF.

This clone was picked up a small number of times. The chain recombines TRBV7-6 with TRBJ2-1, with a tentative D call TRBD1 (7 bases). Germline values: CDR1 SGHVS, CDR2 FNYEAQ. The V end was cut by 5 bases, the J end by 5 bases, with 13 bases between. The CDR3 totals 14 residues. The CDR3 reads CASSRRGPHNEQFF. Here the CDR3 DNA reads TGTGCCAGCAGCCGGAGGGGGCCCCACAATGAGCAGTTCTTC.

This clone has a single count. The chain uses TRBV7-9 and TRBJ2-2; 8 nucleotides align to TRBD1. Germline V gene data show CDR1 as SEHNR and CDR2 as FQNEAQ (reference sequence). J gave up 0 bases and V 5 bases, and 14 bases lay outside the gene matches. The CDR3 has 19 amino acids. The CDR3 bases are TGTGCCAGCAGCGTGCGACAGGGGCCCAATCCTCCGAACACCGGGGAGCTGTTTTTT. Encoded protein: CASSVRQGPNPPNTGELFF.

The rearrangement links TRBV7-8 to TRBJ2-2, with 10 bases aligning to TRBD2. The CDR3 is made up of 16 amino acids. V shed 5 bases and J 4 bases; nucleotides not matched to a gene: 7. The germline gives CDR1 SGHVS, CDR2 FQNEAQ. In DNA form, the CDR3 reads TGTGCCAGCAGCATCAGCGGGGGGGCTGCCACCGGGGAGCTGTTTTTT. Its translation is CASSISGGAATGELFF.

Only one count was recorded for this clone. CDR3 protein: CASSGGGHEQYV. CDR3 bases: TGTGCCAGCAGCGGAGGAGGGCACGAGCAGTACGTC. V gene TRBV11-1 combines with J gene TRBJ2-7; maybe TRBD2 (6 bases). The V gene's germline CDR1 is SGHAT and CDR2 FQDESV (reference sequence). The CDR3 covers 12 residues. V shed 5 bases and J shed 5 bases, with 10 bases lying between them.

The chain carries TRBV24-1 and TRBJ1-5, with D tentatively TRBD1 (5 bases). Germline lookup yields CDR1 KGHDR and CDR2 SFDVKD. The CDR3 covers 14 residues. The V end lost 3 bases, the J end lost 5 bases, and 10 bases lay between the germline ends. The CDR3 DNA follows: TGTGCCACCAGTGATCGGGTAGGGGATCAGCCCCAGCATTTT. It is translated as CATSDRVGDQPQHF.

Here the CDR3 DNA reads TGTGCCAGCAGTTCCTTGACAGGGCCAGAGACCCAGTACTTC. Translating it yields CASSSLTGPETQYF. The rearrangement joins TRBV28 to TRBJ2-5; 7 bases match TRBD1. The CDR3 has 14 amino acids. J gave up 4 bases and V 4 bases, and 6 bases lay outside the gene matches. Germline assignment: CDR1 MDHEN and CDR2 SYDVKM.

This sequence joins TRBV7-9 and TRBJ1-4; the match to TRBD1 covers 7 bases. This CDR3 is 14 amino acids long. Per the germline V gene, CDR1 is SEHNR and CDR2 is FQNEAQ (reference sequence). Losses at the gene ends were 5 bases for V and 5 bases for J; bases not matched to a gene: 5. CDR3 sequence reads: CASSLVTGNEKLFF. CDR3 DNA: TGTGCCAGCAGCCTAGTGACAGGGAATGAAAAACTGTTTTTT.

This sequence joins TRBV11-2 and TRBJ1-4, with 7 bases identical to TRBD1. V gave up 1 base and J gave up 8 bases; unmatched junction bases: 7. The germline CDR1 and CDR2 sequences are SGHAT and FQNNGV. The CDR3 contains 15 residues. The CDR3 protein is CASSLVRGAREKLFF. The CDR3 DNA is TGTGCCAGCAGCTTAGTCAGGGGGGCACGGGAAAAACTGTTTTTT.

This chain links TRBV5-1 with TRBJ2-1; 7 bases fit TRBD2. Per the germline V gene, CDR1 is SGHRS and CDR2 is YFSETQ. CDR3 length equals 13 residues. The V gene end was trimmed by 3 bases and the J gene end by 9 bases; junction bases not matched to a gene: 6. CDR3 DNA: TGCGCCAGCAGCTGGGCTAGCGGACTTGAGCAGTTCTTC. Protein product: CASSWASGLEQFF. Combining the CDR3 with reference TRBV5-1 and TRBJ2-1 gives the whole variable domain KAGVTQTPRYLIKTRGQQVTLSCSPISGHRSVSWYQQTPGQGLQFLFEYFSETQRNKGNFPGRFSGRQFSNSRSEMNVSTLELGDSALYLCASSWASGLEQFFGPGTRLTVL.

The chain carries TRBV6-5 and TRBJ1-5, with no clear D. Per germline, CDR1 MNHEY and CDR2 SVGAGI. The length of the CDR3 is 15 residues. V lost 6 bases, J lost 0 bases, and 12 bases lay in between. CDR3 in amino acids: CASSGATASNQPQHF. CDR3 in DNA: TGTGCCAGCAGCGGAGCTACCGCTAGCAATCAGCCCCAGCATTTT.

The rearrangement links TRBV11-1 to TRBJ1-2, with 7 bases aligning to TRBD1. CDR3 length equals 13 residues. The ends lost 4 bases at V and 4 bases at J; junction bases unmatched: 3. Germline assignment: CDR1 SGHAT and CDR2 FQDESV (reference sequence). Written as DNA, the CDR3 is TGTGCCAGCAGCTCCCAGGGGGTCTATGGCTACACCTTC. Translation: CASSSQGVYGYTF.

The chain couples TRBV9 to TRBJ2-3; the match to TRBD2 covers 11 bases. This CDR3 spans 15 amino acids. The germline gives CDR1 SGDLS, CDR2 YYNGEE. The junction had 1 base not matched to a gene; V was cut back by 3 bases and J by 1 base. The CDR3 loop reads CASSAGLAGTDTQYF. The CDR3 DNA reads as TGTGCCAGCAGCGCGGGACTAGCGGGCACAGATACGCAGTATTTT.

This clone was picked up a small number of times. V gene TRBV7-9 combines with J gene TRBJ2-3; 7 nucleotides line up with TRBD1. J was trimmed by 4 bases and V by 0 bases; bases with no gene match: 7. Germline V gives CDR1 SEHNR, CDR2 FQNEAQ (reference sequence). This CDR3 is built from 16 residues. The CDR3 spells CASSLAVTGMSDTQYF. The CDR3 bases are TGTGCCAGCAGCTTAGCAGTGACAGGGATGTCAGATACGCAGTATTTT.

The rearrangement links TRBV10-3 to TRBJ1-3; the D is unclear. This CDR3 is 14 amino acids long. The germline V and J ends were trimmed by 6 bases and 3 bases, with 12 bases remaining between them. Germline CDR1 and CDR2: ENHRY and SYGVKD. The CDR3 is CAIRPLVNGNTIYF. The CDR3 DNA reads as TGTGCCATCAGGCCGTTAGTGAATGGAAACACCATATATTTT.